This TCR beta chain was identified during a study of T cells after yellow fever vaccination. Study-wide results and caveats: Within FACS-sorted repertoires, abundant clonotypes contaminating from the bulk population could be present.

This clonotype has a count of ten or more. Its antigen remains unidentified. Between the trimmed V and J ends, which lost 3 bases and 8 bases, there was a span of 5 bases. The CDR3 runs to 11 residues. TCRdb re-analysed the 5' RACE reads in MiXCR, keeping a single row per CDR3 protein. This sample has more than 120,000 distinct CDR3 sequences; about 8% occur once, and the top ten carry under 0.95%. The sequence was collected from a man aged 25 to 40 who received the YFV17D yellow fever vaccine. The sample was CD4+ T cells sorted from PBMCs, taken 5 days after the yellow fever booster vaccination. The chain has TRBV12-3 or TRBV12-4 and TRBJ2-1; no clear D gene. CDR3 amino acids: CASSFGDEQFF. The CDR3, as DNA: TGTGCCAGCAGTTTTGGTGATGAGCAGTTCTTC.